This TCR beta chain was sequenced for a study of blood T cell repertoires in COVID-19. Per the study methods: For nucleated cells, counts were estimated from reference gene primer amplification. Some clones are missing from TCRdb's copy, which holds only in-frame ones; the method was immunoSEQ multiplex PCR. The DNA gave D and trimming, while V, J and clone size come from that table. The sample lists hundreds of thousands of clones, roughly 83% seen once, with approximately 2.1% in the top ten. CDR3 length equals 13 residues. CDR1 and CDR2 from the germline V gene are LNHDA and SQIVND (reference sequence). V was pared by 8 bases and J by 6 bases, with 9 bases of the junction left unmatched.

The source of this sequence is a woman aged 45-60 years who had recovered from COVID-19. This chain connects TRBV19 to TRBJ2-7, with 8 bases that match TRBD1. The sequenced sample consisted of PBMCs or T cells enriched from blood (not recorded which). CDR3 loop: CASATGEIGEQYF. The CDR3, as DNA: TGTGCCAGTGCGACAGGGGAGATCGGCGAGCAGTACTTC.